The rows below give T cell receptor beta chains drawn from one sample of a study of early stage breast cancer tumors. TCRdb's copy holds only in-frame clones and misses some; the assay was immunoSEQ multiplex PCR. Of tens of thousands of clones listed, almost 75% were seen once; the top ten hold 4.7%. Sequenced: blood. The origin of the receptors is a person aged 35 to 50 with breast cancer. Both conserved end residues are part of each CDR3. Each record gives: V gene, J gene, D gene, clone size, CDR3 protein, CDR3 DNA. A D gene is named only where the DNA matches it firmly. Size is stated for part of the rows, as once, few or many counts, or as a class when the clone is expanded.

TRBV14	TRBJ2-1	TRBD2	few	CASSQASGSYHEQFF	TGTGCCAGCAGCCAAGCCAGCGGGAGTTACCATGAGCAGTTCTTC
TRBV19	TRBJ1-2	-	-	CASNRDYGYTF	TGTGCCAGTAACAGGGACTATGGCTACACCTTC
TRBV19	TRBJ2-6	TRBD1	-	CASSARDSTDANVLTF	TGTGCCAGTAGTGCCCGGGACAGTACCGACGCCAACGTCCTGACTTTC
TRBV6-6	TRBJ1-2	-	-	CASRQSDKGYGYTF	TGTGCCAGCAGACAATCCGATAAGGGCTATGGCTACACCTTC
TRBV12-5	TRBJ1-5	-	few	CASGHGINQPQHF	TGTGCTAGTGGCCATGGTATCAATCAGCCCCAGCATTTT
TRBV5-5	TRBJ1-5	-	-	CASSLVDGNQPQHF	TGTGCCAGCAGCTTGGTAGACGGCAATCAGCCCCAGCATTTT
TRBV7-9	TRBJ2-7	-	-	CASSPNLGDEQYF	TGTGCCAGCAGTCCAAACTTGGGTGACGAGCAGTACTTC
TRBV10-3	TRBJ2-1	TRBD2	-	CAISSGRDLNEQFF	TGTGCCATCAGTAGCGGGAGAGATCTCAATGAGCAGTTCTTC
TRBV10-2	TRBJ2-1	TRBD2	-	CASSGLAGGAEQFF	TGCGCCAGCAGCGGACTAGCGGGAGGGGCCGAGCAGTTCTTC
TRBV9	TRBJ2-7	-	-	CASSVDQRAYEQYF	TGTGCCAGCAGCGTAGATCAGCGGGCTTACGAGCAGTACTTC
TRBV2	TRBJ2-3	-	-	CASSEAGPGDTQYF	TGTGCCAGCAGTGAAGCGGGACCGGGGGATACGCAGTATTTT
TRBV19	TRBJ2-1	-	-	CASSIGYAGEQFF	TGTGCCAGTAGTATTGGATATGCCGGTGAGCAGTTCTTC
TRBV10-3	TRBJ1-4	-	-	CAISGGNEEEKLFF	TGTGCCATCAGTGGGGGCAATGAGGAGGAAAAACTGTTTTTT
TRBV7-3	TRBJ2-6	TRBD2	-	CASRRTSAGDVLTF	TGTGCCAGCAGGCGAACTAGCGCGGGGGACGTCCTGACTTTC
TRBV11-3	TRBJ1-1	-	-	CASSLVGGPNTEAFF	TGTGCCAGCAGCTTAGTTGGGGGGCCTAACACTGAAGCTTTCTTT
TRBV5-6	TRBJ2-3	-	-	CASSPGTTSTDTQYF	TGTGCCAGCAGCCCCGGGACCACGAGCACAGATACGCAGTATTTT
TRBV19	TRBJ2-7	TRBD1	-	CASSSGTVLSYEQYF	TGTGCCAGTAGTTCTGGGACAGTTCTCTCCTACGAGCAGTACTTC
TRBV4-1	TRBJ1-2	-	few	CASSQDSGYTF	TGCGCCAGCAGCCAAGATTCCGGCTACACCTTC
TRBV7-9	TRBJ1-1	TRBD1	-	CASKERDRLNTEAFF	TGTGCCAGCAAAGAACGGGACAGGTTGAACACTGAAGCTTTCTTT
TRBV6-1	TRBJ2-7	TRBD1	-	CASAGQVTYEQYF	TGTGCCAGCGCTGGACAGGTGACCTACGAGCAGTACTTC
TRBV5-4	TRBJ2-1	-	-	CASSLVGQTSTSEQFF	TGTGCCAGCAGCTTGGTGGGCCAAACATCGACCAGTGAGCAGTTCTTC
TRBV19	TRBJ1-5	-	-	CASSISNSNQPQHF	TGTGCCAGTAGTATAAGCAATAGCAATCAGCCCCAGCATTTT
TRBV7-2	TRBJ2-6	-	-	CASSLVPGFFFYGANVLTF	TGTGCCAGCAGCTTAGTCCCAGGGTTCTTTTTTTATGGGGCCAACGTCCTGACTTTC
TRBV23-1	TRBJ2-1	TRBD2	-	CASNGLAGYRQFF	TGCGCCAGCAACGGGCTAGCGGGATATCGGCAGTTCTTC
TRBV7-2	TRBJ2-3	TRBD2	-	CASRWTSGRADTQYF	TGTGCCAGCAGGTGGACTAGCGGAAGGGCAGATACGCAGTATTTT
TRBV7-3	TRBJ1-3	-	-	CASSGPGRRLYF	TGTGCCAGCAGCGGGCCGGGACGGCGATTATATTTT
TRBV7-9	TRBJ2-5	TRBD2	-	CASSFNSGQETQYF	TGTGCCAGCAGCTTCAATAGCGGGCAAGAGACCCAGTACTTC
TRBV5-1	TRBJ2-5	TRBD1	-	CASPGDRSRETQYF	TGCGCCAGCCCTGGGGACAGATCAAGAGAGACCCAGTACTTC